Listed here are 17 T cell receptor beta chains from one sample, sequenced in a study of OX40 agonist ivuxolimab in advanced cancers. Libraries were prepared by immunoSEQ multiplex PCR; TCRdb keeps only in-frame clonotypes and omits some of them. The data show around 25,000 clones, with about 80% seen just once and under 1.5% held by the top ten. Sample: CD4+ or CD8+ T cells sorted from blood, taken in a trial of the OX40 agonist ivuxolimab. The receptors were sampled from an adult with an advanced solid tumor such as melanoma, head and neck, liver or kidney cancer.

The rearrangement joins TRBV5-8 to TRBJ2-5; TRBD1 matches 10 bases. Germline CDR1 SGHTS, CDR2 YDEGEE. The CDR3 contains 15 residues. After removal of 0 bases from V and 6 bases from J, the junction contained 5 bases not matched to a gene. CDR3 region: CASSLGDRGQQTQYF. The CDR3, as DNA: TGTGCCAGCAGCTTGGGAGACAGGGGGCAACAGACCCAGTACTTC.

A note on this clone: Other DNA sequences within the sample encode an identical CDR3. The chain's CDR3 is CASSPPDRDYEQYF. CDR3 DNA sequence: TGTGCCAGCAGCCCCCCGGACAGGGACTACGAGCAGTACTTC. The V gene is TRBV14, the J gene TRBJ2-7; 8 bases are a match to TRBD1. CDR3 length: 14 amino acids. V trimming: 4 bases; J trimming: 3 bases; junction bases outside the gene matches: 5. Germline V lookup: CDR1 SGHDN, CDR2 FVKESK.

This chain uses TRBV6-5 with TRBJ1-6; a weak D match, TRBD1 (6 bases). V lost 4 bases, J lost 10 bases, and 14 bases lay in between. The CDR3 consists of 14 residues. CDR1 is MNHEY and CDR2 is SVGAGI in the germline V gene. DNA for the CDR3: TGTGCCAGCAGTTTTACCCAGGGGCAATCACCCCTCCACTTT. The encoded protein is CASSFTQGQSPLHF.

The chain couples TRBV6-1 to TRBJ2-3; no clear D. Trimming shortened V by 1 base and J by 4 bases, and 6 bases separated the two germline ends. This CDR3 has 13 amino acids. Germline assignment: CDR1 MNHNS and CDR2 SASEGT. The CDR3 region has the DNA TGTGCCAGCAGTGAAGTAGGCGCAGATACGCAGTATTTT. The encoded protein is CASSEVGADTQYF.

The gene calls are TRBV18 and TRBJ1-5, with TRBD1 matching 10 bases. Losses at the gene ends were 6 bases for V and 3 bases for J; bases not matched to a gene: 5. The germline V gene encodes CDR1 KGHSH and CDR2 LQKENI. This CDR3 comprises 15 residues. CDR3 residues: CASSGGQGINQPQHF. The CDR3 bases are TGTGCCAGCTCGGGGGGACAGGGGATCAATCAGCCCCAGCATTTT.

The CDR3 loop reads CASSVQGDRVGAGELFF. Here the CDR3 DNA reads TGTGCCAGCAGCGTTCAAGGGGACAGGGTGGGGGCCGGGGAGCTGTTTTTT. The chain uses TRBV4-2 and TRBJ2-2; 9 nucleotides align to TRBD1. The CDR3 consists of 17 residues. Germline trimming cut 5 bases from V and 6 bases from J; bases unmatched to any gene: 13. Germline V lookup: CDR1 LGHNA, CDR2 YNFKEQ.

This clone was counted once. The CDR3 loop reads CASRPQGGGEQFF. CDR3 nucleotides: TGTGCCAGCCGACCCCAGGGGGGGGGTGAGCAGTTCTTC. The genes are TRBV27 and TRBJ2-1; the D gene could be TRBD1 or TRBD2 (7 bases each). V gave up 8 bases and J gave up 9 bases, with 17 bases separating them. This CDR3 is built from 13 residues. Germline values: CDR1 MNHEY, CDR2 SMNVEV (reference sequence).

About this clone: At one end, the junction sequence differs from germline, possibly due to a read error. This chain joins TRBV7-7 and TRBJ2-1; the match to TRBD2 covers 7 bases. Germline V lookup: CDR1 SSHAT, CDR2 FNYEAQ (reference sequence). This CDR3 spans 16 amino acids. As DNA, the CDR3 is TGTGCTAGCAGCTTAGTATGGGGCGGGGGAGACAATGAGCAGTTCTTC. Protein product: CASSLVWGGGDNEQFF. The variable domain in full, with the rest retrieved from reference TRBV7-7 and TRBJ2-1, is GAGVSQSPRYKVTKRGQDVTLRCDPISSHATLYWYQQALGQGPEFLTYFNYEAQPDKSGLPSDRFSAERPEGSISTLTIQRTEQRDSAMYRCASSLVWGGGDNEQFFGPGTRLTVL.

This clone was detected only once. V usage is TRBV18 and J usage is TRBJ2-5, with D tentatively TRBD1 (6 bases). With 7 bases removed from V and 0 bases from J, the gap between germline ends came to 9 bases. Germline lookup yields CDR1 KGHSH and CDR2 LQKENI. The CDR3 spans 13 residues. The CDR3 DNA is TGTGCCAGCTTTCGGACAGACCAAGAGACCCAGTACTTC. Protein sequence: CASFRTDQETQYF.

This sequence joins TRBV7-2 and TRBJ2-5; D not certain. Deletions cut 5 bases from V and 2 bases from J, with 21 bases between. The CDR3 loop spans 17 amino acids. CDR1 and CDR2 (germline): SGHTA, FQGNSA. The CDR3 loop is CASSLTLLTARQETQYF. The CDR3 DNA follows: TGTGCCAGCAGCCTCACTCTCTTGACCGCTAGGCAAGAGACCCAGTACTTC.

The chain uses TRBV2 and TRBJ1-3, with unresolved D. The CDR3 has 11 amino acids. Trimming took off 2 bases at V and 11 bases at J, with 7 bases between the two ends. In germline, CDR1 is SNHLY, CDR2 FYNNEI. The CDR3 is CASSEWGSIYF. CDR3 sequence (DNA): TGTGCCAGCAGTGAATGGGGATCCATATATTTT.

This chain links TRBV19 with TRBJ1-1; no firm D call. CDR3 length equals 14 residues. Germline V gene sequence: CDR1 LNHDA, CDR2 SQIVND (reference sequence). Trimming left V 5 bases short and J 1 base short, with 11 bases between. CDR3 coding DNA: TGTGCCAGTAGTCAGGTAACCAAGAACACTGAAGCTTTCTTT. Its protein is CASSQVTKNTEAFF.

The chain combines TRBV4-3 with TRBJ1-2; 9 nucleotides match TRBD1. V was clipped by 2 bases and J by 5 bases; unmatched bases: 6. The CDR3 has 15 amino acids. In germline, CDR1 is LGHNA, CDR2 YSLEER. CDR3 region: CASSQRTGTGYGYTF. CDR3 in DNA: TGCGCCAGCAGCCAACGAACCGGGACAGGGTATGGCTACACCTTC.

The chain links TRBV9 to TRBJ2-5; D is possibly TRBD1 (5 bases). From germline, CDR1 is SGDLS and CDR2 YYNGEE. The CDR3 runs to 15 residues. Between the trimmed V and J ends, which lost 1 base and 2 bases, there was a span of 12 bases. CDR3 protein: CASSVTTGPQETQYF. The CDR3 DNA is TGTGCCAGCAGCGTAACCACAGGACCGCAAGAGACCCAGTACTTC.

This clone appeared once. The chain carries TRBV28 and TRBJ1-5; D possibly corresponds to TRBD1 (6 bases). Trimming removed 3 bases at V and 0 bases at J, with 15 bases between. In germline, CDR1 is MDHEN, CDR2 SYDVKM. There are 17 residues in the CDR3. CDR3 bases: TGTGCCAGCAGTTTTGGTGGGGGCCCCTATAGCAATCAGCCCCAGCATTTT. It translates to CASSFGGGPYSNQPQHF.

This clone was counted once. The rearrangement joins TRBV18 to TRBJ1-4; 7 bases are a match to TRBD1. The junction had 15 bases not matched to a gene; V was cut back by 4 bases and J by 7 bases. The CDR3 sequence is 17 residues long. The germline V gene encodes CDR1 KGHSH and CDR2 LQKENI. The CDR3 spells CASSLNKQQGTFEKLFF. CDR3 DNA sequence: TGTGCCAGCTCACTGAACAAGCAACAGGGGACTTTTGAAAAACTGTTTTTT.

The J gene is TRBJ2-5, the V gene TRBV5-1, with 8 bases fitting TRBD2. Germline-derived CDR1 and CDR2 are SGHRS and YFSETQ. The CDR3 consists of 16 residues. After removal of 0 bases from V and 5 bases from J, the junction contained 9 bases not matched to a gene. The CDR3 reads CASSLEIAGRGETQYF. The CDR3 DNA is TGCGCCAGCAGCTTGGAAATAGCGGGGCGAGGGGAGACCCAGTACTTC.